The sequence of this TCR beta chain was determined in a study of cytomegalovirus exposure and HLA in healthy donors (dated by TCRdb to about 2017). For the study in its entirety: In an earlier analysis of several hundred of the donors, 250 to 350 Gb of sequence data and 90 million to 120 million unique TCR beta sequences from about 190 million T cells were reported. Roughly 300 gigabases of sequencing data and tens of millions of unique TCR sequences were included in an early release covering about 700 HLA-typed donors. The genetic ancestry cluster associated with self-reported Caucasian donors included around 76% of the roughly 400 genotyped donors. The study was designed to test whether signatures of past pathogen exposure could be identified by cataloging public T cell receptors. Using immunosequencing, the study profiled T cell repertoires from 550 to 750 subjects and related those repertoires to cytomegalovirus serostatus. In addition to the first cohort of 666 subjects, a separate validation cohort of 120 different subjects was used. To predict cytomegalovirus infection status, the study brought together high-throughput TCR immunosequencing, statistical association of individual TCRs with disease status, and machine learning. In a later analysis, previously published TCR beta repertoires from 500 to 750 donors were re-analyzed and high-resolution HLA genotyping was added so that TCR occurrence patterns could be studied. Rather than drawing on any new phenotypic data, the later analysis identified candidate immune exposures from TCR beta sequences and the way those sequences occurred across donors. An earlier analysis of 587 of the donors used high-throughput TCR beta sequencing to judge whether each TCR beta V gene segment behaved as functional or pseudogenic. Donor age, sex, ethnicity and CMV serostatus were compiled together with the repertoire data. In a later genetic analysis, genome-wide SNP genotypes for about 55% of the 666 donors were used, and that subset was treated as a discovery cohort. All discovery cohort repertoires had been generated on a single sequencing platform. HLA typing covered class I and class II loci at four-digit resolution. The number of donors typed differed by locus, with 629-630 for A, B, C, DRB1 and DQB1, about 500 for DQA1, about 610 for DPA1, and around 450 for DPB1. A few DR-DQ haplotypes were handled as single units for association and clustering because linkage in the cohort was strong. Among 398 genotyped donors of the cohort, an average of 235,054 unique TCR beta nucleotide sequences were sequenced per donor, roughly a sixth of them non-productive.

Summary of the overall study and its limitations: In an earlier analysis of 500 to 650 of the donors, most TCR beta V segments appeared in productive rearrangements about 87% or about 30% of the time, broadly matching IMGT annotations. A cluster of highly shared sequence variants was judged likely to be a technical artifact of the sequencing pipeline. According to a later analysis, most CMV-associated TCR beta chains appeared to be HLA-restricted, and the HLA associations seemed to be driven largely by CMV exposure. This cohort had only TCR beta chains sequenced, and the lack of alpha or paired-chain data limited which features could be detected. HLA typing was unavailable for some donors at each locus, so association tests used only the typed subset. A further reported finding was that TCR beta sequences accurately predicted the HLA-A and HLA-B alleles for most subjects in the first cohort. In a later analysis, TCR association rates were found to vary across HLA loci, with the most associated TCRs seen for DRB1 alleles and the fewest for HLA-C alleles. In vitro tests confirmed that a few of the cytomegalovirus-associated TCR beta chains recognize cytomegalovirus antigens. The classifier was reported to diagnose cytomegalovirus status with high specificity and sensitivity in both the original and validation cohorts. The authors suggested that the approach could potentially be generalized to other disease states and immunological phenotypes. A later genetic analysis reported fewer N-insertions in productive TCRs among donors in an Asian-associated ancestry cluster than the roughly 700-donor mean. Some IMGT-functional V segments, including TRBV6-2 and TRBV6-3, could not be distinguished by the 87-base-pair reads and were therefore excluded. Roughly uniform sequencing depth across donors was assumed in presence/absence analyses, although this assumption may not hold. An association between a missense DCLRE1C variant and V-gene and J-gene trimming of TCR beta chains was found in a later genetic analysis and replicated in an independent cohort. The study gave a list of about 150 TCR beta chains associated with cytomegalovirus. A later analysis reported that several top co-occurrence clusters appeared linked to parvovirus B19, influenza, CMV and Epstein-Barr virus. Compared with equally common non-associated chains, HLA-associated TCR beta chains in a later analysis were more clonally expanded and had lower generation probabilities. For the cohort, immune exposure information was limited to CMV serostatus. Correlated functional status among segregating V segments might be attributable to linkage disequilibrium, but an unknown experimental factor could not be ruled out. Across donors, most TCR sequences were observed very rarely, whereas some public TCRs were present in many individuals. In a later analysis, 15,000 to 20,000 TCR beta sequences were associated with specific HLA alleles at a false discovery rate of 0.05. Because counts were too low, seventeen rarely observed V segments, including chromosome 9 orphons, were left out of the earlier analysis of 587 of the donors. When HLA alleles, especially DR and DQ, strongly co-occurred, attributing TCR associations to individual alleles was difficult.

Library generation was performed with the immunoSEQ multiplex PCR assay. The multiplex PCR relied on a mix of 60 forward primers for TCR Vbeta segments and 13 reverse primers for TCR Jbeta segments. Amplification of the CDR3 region of rearranged TCR beta genes was performed with a multiplex PCR assay on genomic DNA. The amplified TCR beta libraries were sequenced on the Illumina HiSeq System as 87-base-pair reads. Per the original workflow: In a later analysis, some 80 million unique TCR beta chains were counted across the roughly 700 repertoires, and roughly 10 million of these chains were shared by at least two donors. A nearest-neighbor algorithm error-corrected the raw reads and collapsed the reads into unique sequences, merging closely related sequences to remove PCR and sequencing errors. Alignment of CDR3 sequences to IMGT reference sequences was used to assign V, D and J gene segments. Each retained sequence needed at least a six-nucleotide match to both a V gene segment and a J gene segment. Rearrangements were called productive when the CDR3 lacked stop codons and stayed in frame with V and J; all others were non-productive. Following IMGT convention, CDR3 was defined as the stretch from the second conserved V-encoded cysteine to the conserved J-encoded phenylalanine. The earlier analysis of around 640 of the donors excluded sequences that lacked an unambiguous match to a single V gene segment. An earlier analysis of a few hundred of the donors classified V segments as functional when productive rearrangements were above 56.7% and as segregating when the standard deviation between donors was above 5%. A statistical classification framework was built for diagnosing cytomegalovirus status from the catalog of TCR beta chain sequences. In a later analysis, TCR nucleotide sequences were compared against IMGT/GENE-DB human TR gene sequences so that V and J genes could be assigned. In a later analysis, CDR3 sequences and most-parsimonious VDJ recombination scenarios were assigned using the TCRdist pipeline. A later analysis defined each TCR beta chain by its CDR3 amino acid sequence plus V-gene family, and excluded reads lacking a unique V-gene family. As a way to deal with suspected cross-contamination and a sequencing artifact, a later analysis dropped over 550 nucleotide sequences that were highly shared and had low generation probability. In a later analysis, a clonal expansion index was calculated for each public chain from normalized within-repertoire ranks of inferred template counts. In a later analysis, generation probabilities were computed with a VDJ recombination model fitted to out-of-frame rearrangements, and the resulting probabilities were checked against IGoR. In a later analysis, TCR-TCR, TCR-HLA and TCR-CMV co-occurrence was scored with hypergeometric tests, and a repertoire-size bias correction was applied to TCR pairs. In a later analysis, false discovery rates were estimated by permuting HLA or CMV assignments 20 times. In a later analysis, co-occurring TCRs were grouped using DBSCAN, with TCRdist sequence similarity added in when clustering inside HLA-allele-positive subsets. Co-occurrence clustering excluded repertoires with fewer than 30,000 or more than 120,000 public chains, plus five with anomalous nucleotide sharing. TCRdb took over this immuneACCESS table, retaining in-frame rearrangements with V and J assigned. Such tables are incomplete; in checked studies, under half of the missing clones stem from an unresolved V gene, and the remainder is unexplained. D and trimming come from the DNA, and the V and J calls and clone size come from that table. The table for this sample lists 110,000 or so clones; roughly 87% of them were counted only once. Together, the top ten hold more than 1.4% of the sample.

The germline V gene yields SNHLY for CDR1 and FYNNEI for CDR2. The junction shows trimming of 3 bases on V and 1 base on J, plus 10 bases between the germline ends. Spanning cysteine to phenylalanine, the CDR3 consists of 15 amino acids. Of all the DNA, just the CDR3 is kept, 45 bases in frame from base 1. As for this clone: Its antigen remains undetermined. Base qualities were left out, and no much larger clone turns up one base away.

The cohort comprised approximately 700 healthy bone marrow donors. At the time of sampling, all cohort members were nominally healthy, though unrecorded immune exposures were likely present. The donor was CMV seronegative and belonged to the group of roughly 330 seronegative cohort members. Every donor gave a peripheral blood sample, and the peripheral blood mononuclear cells from that sample were used for TCR beta sequencing. The Qiagen DNeasy Blood Extraction Kit was used to extract genomic DNA from the blood cell samples. This chain joins TRBV2 to TRBJ2-1, and the D gene may be TRBD1, 5 bases matching. Sequencing was done on a sample of PBMCs. This TCR was sampled from a woman younger than 30 in good health and CMV-seronegative. The base sequence is TGTGCCAGCAGTGAGGGCAGGGCTTCCTACAATGAGCAGTTCTTC. This gives the protein CASSEGRASYNEQFF.